Below, one T cell receptor beta chain is given with its context. These data are taken from a study of blood T cell repertoires in COVID-19. At the level of the study: The study drew acute and convalescent COVID-19 samples from the United States, Italy and Spain. PBMCs, B-cell-depleted T cells, or T cells provided the cDNA or gDNA that made up the material.

This CDR3 contains 15 residues. The germline V gene has CDR1 SGHTA and CDR2 FQGTGA. J was trimmed by 8 bases and V by 2 bases; bases with no gene match: 8. Profiling relied on immunoSEQ multiplex PCR, and the TCRdb table lists in-frame clones only, not all of them. This sample has fewer than 65,000 clones, with roughly 80% found just once. V is TRBV7-3 and J is TRBJ2-1, with 8 bases aligning to TRBD2. The sequence was obtained from a human donor in a cohort sampled during active COVID-19. The material sequenced was peripheral blood. Here the CDR3 reads CASSLEAGVGYEQFF. CDR3 DNA sequence: TGTGCCAGCAGCTTAGAAGCGGGAGTGGGGTATGAGCAGTTCTTC.